This is a list of T cell receptor beta chains from one sample in a study of regulatory T cells in long-lasting Graves disease. TCRdb analysed the multiplex PCR reads with MiXCR anew, one entry per CDR3 protein. Among about 460,000 distinct CDR3 sequences listed, 14% were seen once. These data also formed part of another study, on T cells in Graves' hyperthyroidism and ophthalmopathy.

Source: peripheral blood mononuclear cells (PBMCs), taken at new diagnosis, from a patient treated with antithyroid drugs. The receptors here all came from a woman aged 45-60 years with Graves disease. Each CDR3 is given with its conserved first and last residue. Each record gives: D gene, clone size, J gene, V gene, CDR3 protein, CDR3 DNA. The D gene is left open where the match is weak. Rows may omit the clone size; those that give it use once, few, many or a size class.

. | . | TRBJ1-1 | TRBV6-2/TRBV6-3 | CASSVETGNTEAFF | TGTGCCAGCAGTGTGGAGACAGGGAACACTGAAGCTTTCTTT
. | many | TRBJ2-2 | TRBV9 | CASSVDLRGGELFF | TGTGCCAGCAGCGTAGATCTTAGGGGCGGGGAGCTGTTTTTT
. | many | TRBJ2-3 | TRBV5-1 | CASSATIDTQYF | TGCGCCAGCAGCGCGACTATAGATACGCAGTATTTT
TRBD1 | . | TRBJ1-4 | TRBV27 | CATRGTVNEKLFF | TGTGCCACCCGGGGGACAGTTAATGAAAAACTGTTTTTT
. | . | TRBJ2-3 | TRBV27 | CASSLRASDTQYF | TGTGCCAGCAGTTTAAGGGCGTCAGATACGCAGTATTTT
TRBD2 | . | TRBJ2-7 | TRBV29-1 | CSAIAGETEQYF | TGCAGCGCGATAGCGGGGGAGACTGAGCAGTACTTC
TRBD2 | many | TRBJ2-1 | TRBV2 | CASVVGGAGAFYNEQFF | TGTGCCAGCGTGGTGGGGGGAGCGGGAGCGTTCTACAATGAGCAGTTCTTC
TRBD2 | few | TRBJ2-5 | TRBV5-1 | CASSLVRLAGGETQYF | TGCGCCAGCAGCTTGGTTCGACTAGCGGGAGGAGAGACCCAGTACTTC
TRBD1 | many | TRBJ2-7 | TRBV28 | CASSVTGGSEQYF | TGTGCCAGCAGCGTGACAGGGGGAAGCGAGCAGTACTTC
TRBD2 | many | TRBJ2-1 | TRBV6-2/TRBV6-3 | CASSLTPVTSGSYYNEQFF | TGTGCCAGCAGTTTAACTCCAGTTACGAGCGGGAGTTATTACAATGAGCAGTTCTTC
TRBD1 | many | TRBJ1-1 | TRBV28 | CASSPRGRTGAGTEAFF | TGTGCCAGCAGTCCGCGGGGAAGGACAGGGGCCGGCACTGAAGCTTTCTTT
. | many | TRBJ2-3 | TRBV2 | CASSLTRVADTQYF | TGTGCCAGCAGCCTGACTAGAGTTGCAGATACGCAGTATTTT
. | . | TRBJ2-1 | TRBV6-1 | CASRGAGSSYNEQFF | TGTGCCAGCAGGGGGGCGGGAAGCTCCTACAATGAGCAGTTCTTC
. | few | TRBJ1-1 | TRBV4-2 | CASSQDTDTEAFF | TGTGCCAGCAGCCAAGATACGGACACTGAAGCTTTCTTT
TRBD2 | many | TRBJ2-1 | TRBV2 | CASSDRGSLNEQFF | TGTGCCAGCAGTGATCGCGGGAGCCTCAATGAGCAGTTCTTC
. | few | TRBJ1-3 | TRBV5-1 | CASSNLESGNTIYF | TGCGCCAGCAGTAATCTCGAGTCTGGAAACACCATATATTTT
TRBD2 | many | TRBJ2-1 | TRBV5-1 | CASSPGTSGNYNEQFF | TGCGCCAGCAGCCCCGGGACTAGCGGTAACTACAATGAGCAGTTCTTC
TRBD2 | few | TRBJ2-3 | TRBV19 | CASNNPGLADSADTQYF | TGTGCCAGTAACAACCCGGGACTAGCGGATAGCGCAGATACGCAGTATTTT
. | many | TRBJ2-7 | TRBV13 | CASSTHSYEQYF | TGTGCCAGCAGCACTCACTCCTACGAGCAGTACTTC
TRBD1 | . | TRBJ2-7 | TRBV6-1 | CASRSFATGYEQYF | TGTGCCAGCCGATCCTTCGCGACAGGGTACGAGCAGTACTTC
. | . | TRBJ1-2 | TRBV20-1 | CSAGTANGVYGYTF | TGCAGTGCTGGGACGGCTAATGGGGTCTATGGCTACACCTTC
. | . | TRBJ2-1 | TRBV19 | CASMGFSYNEQFF | TGTGCCAGTATGGGATTCTCCTACAATGAGCAGTTCTTC
. | few | TRBJ2-7 | TRBV7-6 | CASSLPSGEQYF | TGTGCCAGCAGCCTCCCTTCTGGCGAGCAGTACTTC
. | few | TRBJ2-2 | TRBV3-1 | CASSPRGMRERELFF | TGTGCCAGCAGCCCCAGGGGGATGCGGGAGAGGGAGCTGTTTTTT
. | . | TRBJ2-1 | TRBV6-1 | CASDRPAFQNEQFF | TGTGCCAGCGATAGGCCAGCGTTTCAGAATGAGCAGTTCTTC
TRBD1 | many | TRBJ1-3 | TRBV2 | CASRIGTGSDTIYF | TGTGCCAGCAGGATAGGGACAGGCTCGGACACCATATATTTT
TRBD1 | many | TRBJ2-7 | TRBV28 | CASSSGTGGLEQYF | TGTGCCAGCAGTTCCGGGACAGGGGGCCTCGAGCAGTACTTC
. | many | TRBJ1-4 | TRBV28 | CASSLYRTLYNEKLFF | TGTGCCAGCAGTTTATACCGGACACTCTATAATGAAAAACTGTTTTTT
. | few | TRBJ2-5 | TRBV4-1 | CASSHPLRRPETQYF | TGCGCCAGCAGCCACCCCCTCCGCAGGCCGGAGACCCAGTACTTC
TRBD2 | . | TRBJ2-7 | TRBV20-1 | CSARDPRLAIPYEQYF | TGCAGTGCTAGAGATCCCAGACTAGCAATACCCTACGAGCAGTACTTC
. | many | TRBJ1-2 | TRBV12-3/TRBV12-4 | CASSSLGAAFGGYTF | TGTGCCAGCAGTTCGCTAGGGGCCGCCTTTGGTGGCTACACCTTC
. | few | TRBJ2-7 | TRBV11-2 | CASSSRTSRGHEQYF | TGTGCCAGCAGCTCAAGGACGTCTAGGGGACACGAGCAGTACTTC
. | many | TRBJ2-7 | TRBV28 | CASSLGRDHEQYF | TGTGCCAGCAGTTTGGGCAGGGACCACGAGCAGTACTTC